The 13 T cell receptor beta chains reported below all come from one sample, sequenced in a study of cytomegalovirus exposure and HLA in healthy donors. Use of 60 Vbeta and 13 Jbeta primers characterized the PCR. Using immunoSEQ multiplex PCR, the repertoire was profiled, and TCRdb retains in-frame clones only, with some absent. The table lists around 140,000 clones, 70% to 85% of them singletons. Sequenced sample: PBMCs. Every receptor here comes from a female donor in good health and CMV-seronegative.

CDR3 sequence (DNA): TGCGCCAGCAGCCAAGTGCAGGGGGATAAAGGAAACACCATATATTTT. Amino acid sequence: CASSQVQGDKGNTIYF. The chain employs TRBV4-3 and TRBJ1-3; 7 nucleotides match TRBD1. The junction had 7 bases not matched to a gene; V was cut back by 1 base and J by 4 bases. Germline lookup yields CDR1 LGHNA and CDR2 YSLEER. The CDR3 runs 16 residues.

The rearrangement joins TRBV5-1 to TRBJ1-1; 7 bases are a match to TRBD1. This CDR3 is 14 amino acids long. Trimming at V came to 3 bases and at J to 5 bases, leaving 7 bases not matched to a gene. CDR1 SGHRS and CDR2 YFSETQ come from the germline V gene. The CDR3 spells CASSWRDSRTEAFF. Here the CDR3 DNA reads TGCGCCAGCAGCTGGAGGGACAGCCGGACTGAAGCTTTCTTT.

The CDR3 DNA is TGTGCCAGCAGCCAAGGTCCTTTTCCGGGGGAGACCCAGTACTTC. Residues: CASSQGPFPGETQYF. The rearrangement uses TRBV14 and TRBJ2-5; D might be TRBD2 (5 bases). Trimming left V 1 base short and J 5 bases short, with 14 bases between. The CDR3 sequence is 15 residues long. CDR1 and CDR2 (germline): SGHDN, FVKESK.

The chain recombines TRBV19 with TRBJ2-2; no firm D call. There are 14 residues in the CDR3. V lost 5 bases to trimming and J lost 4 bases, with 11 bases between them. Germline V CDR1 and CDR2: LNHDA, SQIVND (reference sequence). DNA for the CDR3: TGTGCCAGTAGTCGCGGATTGGTCACCGGGGAGCTGTTTTTT. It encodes CASSRGLVTGELFF. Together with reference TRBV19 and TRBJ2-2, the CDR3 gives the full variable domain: DGGITQSPKYLFRKEGQNVTLSCEQNLNHDAMYWYRQDPGQGLRLIYYSQIVNDFQKGDIAEGYSVSREKKESFPLTVTSAQKNPTAFYLCASSRGLVTGELFFGEGSRLTVL.

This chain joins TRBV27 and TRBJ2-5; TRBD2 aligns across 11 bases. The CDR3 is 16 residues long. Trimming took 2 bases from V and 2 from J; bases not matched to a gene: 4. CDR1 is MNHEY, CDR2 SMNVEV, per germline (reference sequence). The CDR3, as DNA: TGTGCCAGCAGTTTAAGGGCTAGCGGGAGGCAAGAGACCCAGTACTTC. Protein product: CASSLRASGRQETQYF.

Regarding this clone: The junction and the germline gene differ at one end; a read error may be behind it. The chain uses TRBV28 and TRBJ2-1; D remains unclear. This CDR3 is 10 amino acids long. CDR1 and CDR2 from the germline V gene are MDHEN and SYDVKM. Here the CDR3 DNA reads TGTGCCAGCAGTTACACTGAGCAGTTCTTC. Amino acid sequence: CASSYTEQFF.

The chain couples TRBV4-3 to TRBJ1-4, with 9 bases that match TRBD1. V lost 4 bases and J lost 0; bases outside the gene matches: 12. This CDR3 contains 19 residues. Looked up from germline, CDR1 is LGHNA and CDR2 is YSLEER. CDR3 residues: CASSLESGQGLSTNEKLFF. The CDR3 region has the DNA TGCGCCAGCAGCCTCGAATCGGGACAGGGACTGTCAACTAATGAAAAACTGTTTTTT.

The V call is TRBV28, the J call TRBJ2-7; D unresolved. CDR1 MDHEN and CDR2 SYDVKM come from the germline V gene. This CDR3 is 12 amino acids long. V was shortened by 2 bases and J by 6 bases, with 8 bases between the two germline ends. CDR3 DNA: TGTGCCAGCAGTTTACGTCGCGCCGAGCAGTACTTC. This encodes CASSLRRAEQYF.

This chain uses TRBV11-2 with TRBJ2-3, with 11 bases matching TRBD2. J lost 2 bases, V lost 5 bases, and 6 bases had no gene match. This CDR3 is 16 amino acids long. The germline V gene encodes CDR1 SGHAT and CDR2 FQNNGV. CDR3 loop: CASSPRLAGNTDTQYF. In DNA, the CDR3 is TGTGCCAGCAGCCCAAGACTAGCGGGGAACACAGATACGCAGTATTTT.

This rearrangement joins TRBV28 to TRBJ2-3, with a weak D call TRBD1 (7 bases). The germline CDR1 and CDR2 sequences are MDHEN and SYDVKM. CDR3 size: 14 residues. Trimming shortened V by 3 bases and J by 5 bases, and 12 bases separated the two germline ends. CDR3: CASSLEGAGDTQYF. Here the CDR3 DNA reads TGTGCCAGCAGTTTGGAGGGGGCCGGAGATACGCAGTATTTT.

In nucleotides, the CDR3 is TGTGCCAGCAGTTTCGGGGTCGGGACAAGGGACGCCAAGCAGTACTTC. The encoded protein is CASSFGVGTRDAKQYF. This chain connects TRBV28 to TRBJ2-7; D is perhaps TRBD1 (6 bases). Germline V CDR1 and CDR2: MDHEN, SYDVKM. This CDR3 spans 16 amino acids. Trimming took 3 bases from V and 8 from J, leaving 23 bases between them.

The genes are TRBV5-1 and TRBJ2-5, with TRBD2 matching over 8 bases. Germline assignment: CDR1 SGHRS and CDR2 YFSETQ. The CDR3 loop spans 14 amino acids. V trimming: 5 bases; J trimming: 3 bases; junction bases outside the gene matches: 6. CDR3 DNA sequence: TGCGCCAGCAGAAGGAATAGCGGGAAAGAGACCCAGTACTTC. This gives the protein CASRRNSGKETQYF.

The CDR3 loop is CASSPVLRADTQYF. The CDR3 region has the DNA TGTGCCAGCTCACCAGTTCTCCGGGCAGATACGCAGTATTTT. The rearrangement links TRBV18 to TRBJ2-3; D is ambiguous. Germline CDR1 is KGHSH and CDR2 is LQKENI. The CDR3 covers 14 residues. Trimming removed 2 bases at V and 4 bases at J, with 10 bases between. The full variable domain, its missing parts supplied by reference TRBV18 and TRBJ2-3, is NAGVMQNPRHLVRRRGQEARLRCSPMKGHSHVYWYRQLPEEGLKFMVYLQKENIIDESGMPKERFSAEFPKEGPSILRIQQVVRGDSAAYFCASSPVLRADTQYFGPGTRLTVL.